A selection of T cell receptor beta chains follows, all from one sample in a study of Ad26.COV2.S vaccination and SARS-CoV-2 variants. TCRdb keeps only in-frame clones here, not all; method: immunoSEQ multiplex PCR. The profile shows about 350,000 clones, 70% to 90% of them singletons. This specimen was peripheral blood, taken in a trial of Ad26.COV2.S vaccine versus placebo. The source of these receptors is a person aged 18-60 years who received the Ad26.COV2.S COVID-19 vaccine or a placebo. Each CDR3 is given with its conserved first and last residue. D genes are given only for firm matches. Part of the rows lack a size; the others show once, few, many or a class for expanded clones.

>TRBV12-3/TRBV12-4|-|many|13|TRBJ1-5
TGTGCCAGCAGTTACAGGGACAATCAGCCCCAGCATTTT
CASSYRDNQPQHF
>TRBV18|-|-|15|TRBJ2-1
TGTGCCAGCTCACCACCGGTCAGCGGGTGGGATGAGCAGTTCTTC
CASSPPVSGWDEQFF
>TRBV24-1|-|-|17|TRBJ2-1
TGTGCCACCAGTGATTCCGCCCGGGTGCGGACGTACAATGAGCAGTTCTTC
CATSDSARVRTYNEQFF
>TRBV27|TRBD1|few|15|TRBJ1-5
TGTGCCAGCAGATCCGGACAGGGGATCAATCAGCCCCAGCATTTT
CASRSGQGINQPQHF
>TRBV24-1|-|-|22|TRBJ2-5
TGTGCCACCAGTGACCCCATTCGCCCCTCCCCAAACGTAGAGGGCCGACGGGAGACCCAGTACTTC
CATSDPIRPSPNVEGRRETQYF
>TRBV27|TRBD1|few|15|TRBJ2-2
TGTGCCAGCAGTTTAGTCGGGACAGGGCCCGGGGAGCTGTTTTTT
CASSLVGTGPGELFF
>TRBV27|-|-|14|TRBJ2-1
TGTGCCAGCAGTTTTAGGGACGCCTTTGGTGAGCAGTTCTTC
CASSFRDAFGEQFF
>TRBV20-1|-|few|11|TRBJ1-3
TGCAGTGCTAGAGTTGGTGACACCATATATTTT
CSARVGDTIYF
>TRBV3-1/TRBV3-2|-|-|13|TRBJ2-2
TGTGCCAGCAGCCTTGATGACGCGCCGGAGCTGTTTTTT
CASSLDDAPELFF
>TRBV2|-|-|15|TRBJ2-3
TGTGCCAGCCTTAAAACCGGGACGCTCACAGATACGCAGTATTTT
CASLKTGTLTDTQYF
>TRBV3-1/TRBV3-2|-|-|13|TRBJ1-6
TGTGCCAGCAGCCAAGGGGATAATTCACCCCTCCACTTT
CASSQGDNSPLHF
>TRBV29-1|-|-|12|TRBJ1-1
TGCAGCGCTATCACTATCGGGATTGAAGCTTTCTTT
CSAITIGIEAFF
>TRBV12-3/TRBV12-4|-|-|13|TRBJ1-2
TGTGCCAGCGGGACGACAGTCTACTATGGCTACACCTTC
CASGTTVYYGYTF
>TRBV19|-|-|17|TRBJ2-1
TGTGCCAGTAGTAACCCCCTTAGCGCCCCCTCCTACAATGAGCAGTTCTTC
CASSNPLSAPSYNEQFF
>TRBV5-4|TRBD1|-|15|TRBJ1-1
TGTGCCAGCAGCTCAAAGACAGGGCCGAACACTGAAGCTTTCTTT
CASSSKTGPNTEAFF
>TRBV25-1|-|-|17|TRBJ2-6
TGTGCCAGCAGTGATGCATTGAGGGGCTCTGGGGCCAACGTCCTGACTTTC
CASSDALRGSGANVLTF
>TRBV13|-|-|12|TRBJ2-4
TGTGCCTTCAGCGGAGACAAAAACATTCAGTACTTC
CAFSGDKNIQYF
>TRBV20-1|-|-|11|TRBJ2-3
TGCAGTGCTAACGGGGTCGATACGCAGTATTTT
CSANGVDTQYF
>TRBV6-2/TRBV6-3|-|-|16|TRBJ2-1
TGTGCCAGCAGTTACGGCGCTAGCAGTACCTACAATGAGCAGTTCTTC
CASSYGASSTYNEQFF
>TRBV10-3|-|-|14|TRBJ1-5
TGTGCCATCAGTGCGGCAGAATTCGATCAGCCCCAGCATTTT
CAISAAEFDQPQHF
>TRBV2|TRBD1|-|18|TRBJ2-3
TGTGCCAGCAGAACGCGGGCGGACAGGGTTTTCCTTACAGATACGCAGTATTTT
CASRTRADRVFLTDTQYF
>TRBV5-8|-|-|15|TRBJ2-2
TGTGCCAGCAGGTTCGGGGTCAGGTGGACCGGGGAGCTGTTTTTT
CASRFGVRWTGELFF
>TRBV5-5|-|-|12|TRBJ2-7
TGTGCCAGCAGCCTTCGGGGTTTTGGGCAGTACTTC
CASSLRGFGQYF
>TRBV27|-|once|15|TRBJ1-3
TGTGCCAGCATTATTCCGCGGGCGTGGAGAAACACCATATATTTT
CASIIPRAWRNTIYF
>TRBV20-1|-|-|11|TRBJ2-3
TGCAGTGCTAGCCTAGGGGATACGCAGTATTTT
CSASLGDTQYF
>TRBV19|-|-|12|TRBJ2-3
TGTGCCAGTCAGCCCGGAGGGGATACGCAGTATTTT
CASQPGGDTQYF
>TRBV21-1|-|-|18|TRBJ2-7
TGTGCCAGCAGCAAGGGTCACTTAAGGGGTCCTCACTCCTACGAGCAGTACTTC
CASSKGHLRGPHSYEQYF
>TRBV9|TRBD1|-|15|TRBJ2-3
TGTGCCAGCAGCGTAGGACAGGGGAGCACAGATACGCAGTATTTT
CASSVGQGSTDTQYF
>TRBV10-3|-|-|16|TRBJ2-2
TGTGCCATCAGTGTACGAGCGGGACAGAACACCGGGGAGCTGTTTTTT
CAISVRAGQNTGELFF
>TRBV7-9|TRBD1|-|14|TRBJ1-2
TGTGCCAGCAGCTCGGGACAGGGAGTCTATGGCTACACCTTC
CASSSGQGVYGYTF
>TRBV18|-|-|13|TRBJ2-2
TGTGCCAGCTCACCATCGGAGTGGCGGGAGCTGTTTTTT
CASSPSEWRELFF
>TRBV6-1|-|once|13|TRBJ2-1
TGTGCCAGCAGTGAAGATACCTACAATGAGCAGTTCTTC
CASSEDTYNEQFF